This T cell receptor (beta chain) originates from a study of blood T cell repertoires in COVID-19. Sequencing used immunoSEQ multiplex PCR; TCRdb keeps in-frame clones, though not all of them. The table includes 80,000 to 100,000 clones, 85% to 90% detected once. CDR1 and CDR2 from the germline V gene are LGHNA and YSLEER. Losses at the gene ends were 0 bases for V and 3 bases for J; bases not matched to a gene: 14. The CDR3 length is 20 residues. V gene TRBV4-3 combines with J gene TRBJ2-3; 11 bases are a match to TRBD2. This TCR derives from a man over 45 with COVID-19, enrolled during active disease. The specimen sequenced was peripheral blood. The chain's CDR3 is CASSQDFLAGGRWGTDTQYF. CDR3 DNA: TGCGCCAGCAGCCAAGATTTTCTAGCGGGGGGCCGGTGGGGTACAGATACGCAGTATTTT.